This is a list of T cell receptor beta chains from one sample in a study of blood T cells in healthy people across ages. One entry per CDR3 protein, called by TCRdb with MiXCR from the 5' RACE reads. The repertoire holds about 1.6 million distinct CDR3 sequences, with roughly 32% as singletons. The sample comprised blood. The receptor source for this set is a woman in her twenties or thirties in good health. CDR3s include the opening cysteine and the closing phenylalanine or tryptophan. A D gene is named only where the DNA matches it firmly. Not all rows give a size; the values are once, few, many and, for expanded clones, a class.

J | D | size | V | DNA | CDR3
TRBJ2-1 | . | . | TRBV3-1 | TGTGCCAGCAGCCAAGCGGGACCCACGAGGGATAGCCAGTTCTTC | CASSQAGPTRDSQFF
TRBJ2-5 | . | few | TRBV5-1 | TGCGCCAGCAGCTCGCTTGGGGGCGAACAAGAGACCCAGTACTTC | CASSSLGGEQETQYF
TRBJ1-5 | . | few | TRBV6-1 | TGTGCCACCGGACAGAATCAGCTCCAGCATTTT | CATGQNQLQHF
TRBJ1-4 | . | . | TRBV2 | TGTGCCAGCAGTGAACAGCTTAATGAAAAACTGTTTTTT | CASSEQLNEKLFF
TRBJ2-3 | TRBD2 | few | TRBV7-9 | TGTGCCAGCGGACATAGCGGGAACACGCAGTATTTT | CASGHSGNTQYF
TRBJ2-5 | TRBD2 | few | TRBV4-2 | TGTGCCAGCAGCCGCGCGGCTAGCGGCGTCCAGGAGACCCAGTACTTC | CASSRAASGVQETQYF
TRBJ1-2 | . | . | TRBV27 | TGTGCCAGCAGTTTCCAGGGCCAGCATAAAGTGGATGGCTACACCTTC | CASSFQGQHKVDGYTF
TRBJ1-4 | TRBD1 | . | TRBV2 | TGTGCCAGCAGTGGAAGGGCAGGGGGCGGACCTAATGAAAAACTGTTTTTT | CASSGRAGGGPNEKLFF
TRBJ1-1 | . | . | TRBV12-3/TRBV12-4 | TGTGCCGTCGTAGGGTCCGACACTGAAGCTTTCTTT | CAVVGSDTEAFF
TRBJ2-1 | TRBD1 | . | TRBV11-2 | TGTGCCAGCAGCGGACAGGTCAACTTGAATGAGCAGTTCTTC | CASSGQVNLNEQFF
TRBJ2-7 | . | many | TRBV20-1 | TGCAGTGCCGACCGTGGTGTAGCGGTAATCTACGAGCAGTACTTC | CSADRGVAVIYEQYF
TRBJ2-1 | . | . | TRBV1 | TGCACCAGCAGATCAACTAGCGGGGGGTGTTACAATGAGCAGTTCTTC | CTSRSTSGGCYNEQFF
TRBJ2-2 | . | . | TRBV20-1 | TGCAGTGCTAGAGATACAGGCACGAACACCGGGGAGCTGTTTTTT | CSARDTGTNTGELFF
TRBJ2-3 | TRBD2 | . | TRBV20-1 | TGCAGTGCTAGAGGTAGCGGGTACACAGATACGCAGTATTTT | CSARGSGYTDTQYF
TRBJ2-3 | . | . | TRBV7-9 | TGTGCCAGCAGCTCTGTGGGGGGGGCCTACACAGATACGCAGTATTTT | CASSSVGGAYTDTQYF
TRBJ2-5 | . | few | TRBV5-1 | TGCGCCAGCATGCAGAGGGGCGCCGCACAAGAGACCCAGTACTTC | CASMQRGAAQETQYF
TRBJ2-1 | . | . | TRBV5-1 | TGCGCCAGCAACATCCAATACCAGTCCCATGAGCAGTTCTTC | CASNIQYQSHEQFF
TRBJ1-3 | . | . | TRBV12-3/TRBV12-4 | TGTGCTAGCAGTTTATTTAGTGTGGGAAACACCATATATTTT | CASSLFSVGNTIYF
TRBJ2-7 | . | few | TRBV9 | TGTGCCAGCAGCGTATCGGTCGGGGGCTTCTACGAGCAGTACTTC | CASSVSVGGFYEQYF
TRBJ2-1 | TRBD2 | . | TRBV28 | TGTGCCAGCAGTCCCGCGGGAGGTTCAGGATACAATGAGCAGTTCTTC | CASSPAGGSGYNEQFF
TRBJ2-1 | . | few | TRBV4-1 | TGCGCCAGCAGCCAAATCCTGGCCCCTGGGAATGAGCAGTTCTTC | CASSQILAPGNEQFF
TRBJ1-1 | TRBD1 | few | TRBV6-1 | TGTGCCAGCAGTGAATCAACAGGGGGCACGGACACTGAAGCTTTCTTT | CASSESTGGTDTEAFF
TRBJ1-6 | . | few | TRBV27 | TGTGCCAGCAGTTCCCGGGGGGGCCCAAGCTCCTATAATTCACCCCTCCACTTT | CASSSRGGPSSYNSPLHF
TRBJ2-3 | . | few | TRBV12-3/TRBV12-4 | TGTGCCAGCAGTGGGGTCGGGGTGACGGGGGATACGCAGTATTTT | CASSGVGVTGDTQYF
TRBJ2-5 | . | few | TRBV6-1 | TGTGCCAGCAGTGACGAGGGGCTAGAGACCCAGTACTTC | CASSDEGLETQYF
TRBJ1-2 | TRBD1 | . | TRBV12-3/TRBV12-4 | TGTGCCAGCGAATATGGACAGGGCGGCGGCTACACCTTC | CASEYGQGGGYTF
TRBJ2-3 | . | . | TRBV20-1 | TGCAGTGCTAGAGATCTGGCGGAAACGCAGTATTTT | CSARDLAETQYF
TRBJ2-1 | . | few | TRBV20-1 | TGCAGTGCTAGAAGGGCAGGATACAATGAGCAGTTCTTC | CSARRAGYNEQFF
TRBJ2-2 | . | . | TRBV5-1 | TGCGCCAGCAGCTTGGCGCCACAGATAACTACCGGGGAGCTGTTTTTT | CASSLAPQITTGELFF
TRBJ2-1 | TRBD2 | few | TRBV20-1 | TGCAGTGCTAGCCAAGAGATTCTAGCGGGGGACCCCCCTCATTACAATGAGCAGTTCTTC | CSASQEILAGDPPHYNEQFF
TRBJ1-2 | TRBD1 | . | TRBV5-6 | TGTGCCAGCAGCAGAGCACAGGGGGCGGCCTATGGCTACACCTTC | CASSRAQGAAYGYTF
TRBJ2-6 | TRBD2 | . | TRBV11-2 | TGTGCCAGCAGCGCCTCGACTAGCGGGCGTCCTTATGGGGCCAACGTCCTGACTTTC | CASSASTSGRPYGANVLTF
TRBJ2-5 | . | . | TRBV7-6 | TGTGCCAGCAGCGGCGGGATCCAAGAGACCCAGTACTTC | CASSGGIQETQYF
TRBJ2-3 | . | . | TRBV3-1 | TGTGCCAGCAGCCGCCTTAAGGGGGCAGATACGCAGTATTTT | CASSRLKGADTQYF
TRBJ2-7 | . | . | TRBV27 | TGTGCCAGCAGCCCCGTGAGCGGCGCCTCCTACGAGCAGTACTTC | CASSPVSGASYEQYF
TRBJ1-2 | . | . | TRBV12-3/TRBV12-4 | TGTGCCAGCAGGCCGGCGAGGATGCGGGACTATGGCTACACCTTC | CASRPARMRDYGYTF
TRBJ1-2 | . | . | TRBV5-1 | TGCGCCAGCAGAGAGACCTATGGCTACACCTTC | CASRETYGYTF
TRBJ2-3 | . | . | TRBV28 | TGTGCCAGTTCCAAAACTTTAGGACACCCATTCACAGATACGCAGTATTTT | CASSKTLGHPFTDTQYF
TRBJ1-5 | . | . | TRBV20-1 | TGCAGTACGGGGGCGGTAGGTCAGCCCCAGCATTTT | CSTGAVGQPQHF
TRBJ2-1 | . | few | TRBV20-1 | TGCAGTGCTAGCGTCGGGCCAATCGCCTACAATGAGCAGTTCTTC | CSASVGPIAYNEQFF
TRBJ2-5 | . | . | TRBV13 | TGTGCCAGCAGCTCAATGTGGGGGACCCAGTACTTC | CASSSMWGTQYF
TRBJ1-1 | . | . | TRBV4-1 | TGCGCCAGCAGTCCTATCACCGACAGGAAGGACACTGAAGCTTTCTTT | CASSPITDRKDTEAFF
TRBJ2-1 | TRBD1 | few | TRBV5-1 | TGCGCCAGCAGCCGTAGGCCGGGACAGGGAAGTAGTGTCCAAAACAATGAGCAGTTCTTC | CASSRRPGQGSSVQNNEQFF
TRBJ2-3 | . | . | TRBV6-5 | TGTGCCAGCAGTTACGGCTACACAGATACGCAGTATTTT | CASSYGYTDTQYF
TRBJ2-3 | TRBD2 | many | TRBV20-1 | TGCAGTGCTGGCGGACTAGCGGGGGGGCTCACAGATACGCAGTATTTT | CSAGGLAGGLTDTQYF
TRBJ1-1 | . | . | TRBV7-8 | TGTGCCAGCAGCATAGAGTCGGGGAGAGCTAAAGCTTTCTTT | CASSIESGRAKAFF